This passage covers 32 T cell receptor beta chains from one sample sequenced in a study of blood T cells in healthy people across ages. Together with a sample-barcoded 5' primer, a J-beta primer mix was included in a second PCR lasting 7 to 11 cycles. Each CDR3 protein gets one entry after TCRdb re-called the 5' RACE reads with MiXCR. The table shows 600,000 to 1,000,000 distinct CDR3 sequences, with approximately 25% occurring only once. This same sample was also part of a study on T cells of mothers and their children.

The sequencing input was blood. These receptors came from a boy younger than 18 in good health.

The CDR3 here is CASSFTSGKQAKNIQYF. In DNA, the CDR3 is TGTGCCAGCAGTTTCACTAGCGGGAAACAGGCCAAAAACATTCAGTACTTC. The V and J genes are TRBV27 and TRBJ2-4, with 10 nucleotides matching TRBD2. V was clipped by 3 bases and J by 1 base; unmatched bases: 6. CDR3 size: 17 residues. Germline CDR1 is MNHEY and CDR2 is SMNVEV (reference sequence).

This clonotype was counted between two and nine times. The V call is TRBV15, the J call TRBJ1-1; D may be TRBD1 (5 bases). V was cut by 3 bases and J by 6 bases, with 20 bases left in between. The CDR3 has 16 amino acids. CDR1 is LNHNV, CDR2 YYDKDF, per germline (reference sequence). CDR3 sequence (DNA): TGTGCCACCAGCAGCGGGCGGGGGACGAGAGATCCTGAAGCTTTCTTT. It encodes CATSSGRGTRDPEAFF.

In its sample, this clonotype was seen a few times. J is TRBJ1-1 and V is TRBV4-3; no clear D gene. The CDR3 runs 18 residues. V lost 0 bases to trimming and J lost 4 bases, with 21 bases between them. Germline CDR1 reads LGHNA; CDR2 reads YSLEER. CDR3 protein: CASSQDAGTSPRGTEAFF. CDR3 DNA sequence: TGCGCCAGCAGCCAAGATGCGGGTACGTCCCCCCGAGGCACTGAAGCTTTCTTT.

This clonotype was found a few times. This chain joins TRBV6-5 and TRBJ2-7; perhaps TRBD2 as D (5 bases). Germline V CDR1 and CDR2: MNHEY, SVGAGI. Trimming stripped 1 base from V and 6 bases from J, with 7 bases between. The CDR3 extends over 12 amino acids. The CDR3 DNA is TGTGCCAGCAGTTACTACGAGGGCGAGCAGTACTTC. This encodes CASSYYEGEQYF.

Many counts were recorded for this clonotype. V is TRBV11-2 and J is TRBJ2-3; a weak D match, TRBD2 (5 bases). The V gene lost 0 bases and the J gene lost 6 bases, with 10 bases spanning the gap. The CDR3 is 14 residues long. Germline values: CDR1 SGHAT, CDR2 FQNNGV. The CDR3 protein is CASSLDGRGDTQYF. The CDR3 DNA reads TGTGCCAGCAGCTTAGACGGCCGCGGGGATACGCAGTATTTT.

This clonotype was observed a handful of times. This chain uses TRBV7-3 with TRBJ1-1; D remains ambiguous. The V gene's germline CDR1 is SGHTA and CDR2 FQGTGA. The V and J ends lost 5 bases and 4 bases respectively, with 11 bases between them. The CDR3 consists of 13 residues. This chain's CDR3 is CASSPTGSTEAFF. DNA for the CDR3: TGTGCCAGCAGCCCTACGGGGAGCACTGAAGCTTTCTTT.

V and J are TRBV20-1 and TRBJ1-2; D is perhaps TRBD1 (6 bases). Germline-derived CDR1 and CDR2 are DFQATT and SNEGSKA (reference sequence). Trimming removed 0 bases at V and 7 bases at J, with 18 bases between. This CDR3 spans 15 amino acids. CDR3 loop: CSAREVGAFMGGYTF. In DNA, the CDR3 is TGCAGTGCTAGAGAAGTGGGGGCGTTTATGGGTGGCTACACCTTC.

The rearrangement joins TRBV6-5 to TRBJ1-4, with D possibly TRBD1 on 5 matching bases. This CDR3 comprises 12 residues. V was shortened by 6 bases and J by 6 bases, with 8 bases between the two germline ends. Germline assignment: CDR1 MNHEY and CDR2 SVGAGI. The CDR3 is CASRGLDEKLFF. Written as DNA, the CDR3 is TGTGCCAGCAGGGGACTGGATGAAAAACTGTTTTTT.

The chain is built from TRBV7-6 and TRBJ2-7; D may be TRBD2 (5 bases). CDR1 is SGHVS, CDR2 FNYEAQ, per germline. The ends were cut back, 5 bases at V and 2 bases at J, with 16 bases in the middle. The CDR3 sequence is 15 residues long. The CDR3 sequence: CASSAEGGPAYEQYF. CDR3 DNA sequence: TGTGCCAGCAGCGCAGAGGGTGGGCCGGCCTACGAGCAGTACTTC.

A few counts support this clonotype. This sequence joins TRBV10-3 and TRBJ2-5; the match to TRBD2 covers 10 bases. There are 12 residues in the CDR3. Trimming at V came to 8 bases and at J to 3 bases, leaving 0 bases not matched to a gene. The germline V gene encodes CDR1 ENHRY and CDR2 SYGVKD. The CDR3 reads CAIGTSEETQYF. The CDR3, as DNA: TGTGCCATCGGGACTAGCGAAGAGACCCAGTACTTC.

This clonotype was seen a few times. The chain recombines TRBV5-1 with TRBJ2-3; no definite D call. V lost 4 bases and J lost 2, with 11 bases in between. Germline assignment: CDR1 SGHRS and CDR2 YFSETQ. The CDR3 loop spans 14 amino acids. This CDR3 reads CASSLSEITDTQYF. The CDR3 nucleotides read TGCGCCAGCAGCCTCAGTGAAATCACAGATACGCAGTATTTT.

The chain has TRBV5-1 and TRBJ2-5, with 8 bases that match TRBD2. The better agreement between TRBJ2-7 and the DNA end casts doubt on the J call. This CDR3 has 14 amino acids. The germline CDR1 and CDR2 sequences are SGHRS and YFSETQ. CDR3 nucleotide sequence: TGCGCCAGCTCGGAAGCGGGAGCCTCGTACGAGCAGTACTTC. The encoded protein is CASSEAGASYEQYF.

The table lists this clonotype with a few counts. V is TRBV11-2 and J is TRBJ2-7; 7 nucleotides agree with TRBD2. Per the germline V gene, CDR1 is SGHAT and CDR2 is FQNNGV. This CDR3 spans 15 amino acids. V gave up 4 bases and J gave up 2 bases; unmatched junction bases: 8. CDR3 protein: CASSSQSGATYEQYF. CDR3 in DNA: TGTGCCAGCAGCTCACAGAGCGGGGCGACCTACGAGCAGTACTTC. Full variable domain (remainder filled in from reference TRBV11-2 and TRBJ2-7): EAGVAQSPRYKIIEKRQSVAFWCNPISGHATLYWYQQILGQGPKLLIQFQNNGVVDDSQLPKDRFSAERLKGVDSTLKIQPAKLEDSAVYLCASSSQSGATYEQYFGPGTRLTVT.

The sample holds a few counts of this clonotype. V and J are TRBV11-3 and TRBJ2-1, with TRBD2 matching over 13 bases. This CDR3 spans 18 amino acids. Germline CDR1 and CDR2: SGHNT and YENEEA. After removal of 6 bases from V and 7 bases from J, the junction contained 15 bases not matched to a gene. CDR3 nucleotide sequence: TGTGCCAGCAGTCCGGGACTTACTAGCGGGAGGGCCGGGAATGAGCAGTTCTTC. Its protein product is CASSPGLTSGRAGNEQFF.

V and J are TRBV12-3 or TRBV12-4 and TRBJ2-2, with 12 positions matching TRBD2. Losses at the gene ends were 2 bases for V and 9 bases for J; bases not matched to a gene: 4. The CDR3 is 15 amino acids. CDR3 in DNA: TGTGCCAGCAGTTTATGGCTAGCGGGAGGGAGGGAGCTGTTTTTT. Amino acids: CASSLWLAGGRELFF.

A few counts support this clonotype. V and J are TRBV29-1 and TRBJ2-7, with D perhaps assigned TRBD1 or TRBD2 (5 bases each). The V end was cut by 1 base, the J end by 4 bases, with 17 bases between. Germline V gene data show CDR1 as SQVTM and CDR2 as ANQGSEA. The CDR3 has 15 residues. The CDR3 coding sequence is TGCAGCGTTGAAGCATGGGACGGAGGAATTTACGAGCAGTACTTC. Encoded protein: CSVEAWDGGIYEQYF.

The rearrangement uses TRBV20-1 and TRBJ2-5; 12 bases are shared with TRBD2. The J segment lost 4 bases and the V segment lost 5 bases, leaving 5 bases of the junction unmatched. CDR1 and CDR2 (germline): DFQATT, SNEGSKA (reference sequence). The length of the CDR3 is 14 residues. CDR3 coding DNA: TGCAGTGCTCCTGGACTAGCGGGACGAGAGACCCAGTACTTC. This sequence encodes CSAPGLAGRETQYF.

There are a few counts of this clonotype. This chain joins TRBV29-1 and TRBJ2-5, with 12 nucleotides matching TRBD1. The J call may not be correct, given that the DNA end is closer to TRBJ2-7. The CDR3 runs 18 residues. Germline CDR1 and CDR2: SQVTM and ANQGSEA. CDR3 sequence reads: CSVVPGQGATTFAYEQYF. Here the CDR3 DNA reads TGCAGCGTTGTTCCGGGACAGGGGGCGACGACCTTCGCCTACGAGCAGTACTTC.

This clonotype was seen more than once but under ten times. The chain couples TRBV7-3 to TRBJ2-1; D might be TRBD2 (5 bases). Germline CDR1 and CDR2: SGHTA and FQGTGA. The CDR3 length is 14 residues. V was cut by 4 bases and J by 5 bases, with 12 bases left in between. CDR3 in DNA: TGTGCCAGCAGCTCAGCGGCACCGGACAATGAGCAGTTCTTC. This sequence encodes CASSSAAPDNEQFF.

This clonotype was seen a handful of times. The genes are TRBV30 and TRBJ1-1; D remains unclear. CDR1 is GTSNPN and CDR2 is SVGIG in the germline V gene (reference sequence). The CDR3 extends over 13 amino acids. V was clipped by 5 bases and J by 1 base, with 11 bases between them. The chain's CDR3 is CAWGRWGNTEAFF. As DNA, the CDR3 is TGTGCCTGGGGGAGATGGGGGAACACTGAAGCTTTCTTT.

This clonotype was seen more than once but under ten times. V is TRBV6-4 and J is TRBJ2-3; perhaps TRBD1 as D (6 bases). This CDR3 is built from 14 residues. The V and J ends lost 0 bases and 8 bases respectively, with 12 bases between them. CDR1 MRHNA and CDR2 SNTAGT come from the germline V gene. The DNA of the CDR3 is TGTGCCAGCAGTGACTCCTACAGGGTCGGTACGCAGTATTTT. Translation: CASSDSYRVGTQYF.

In its sample, this clonotype was seen a few times. The V call is TRBV20-1, the J call TRBJ2-2, with 13 positions matching TRBD2. V trimming: 6 bases; J trimming: 7 bases; junction bases outside the gene matches: 8. The germline CDR1 and CDR2 sequences are DFQATT and SNEGSKA (reference sequence). The CDR3 runs 15 residues. The CDR3 loop reads CSAAGTSGKFGELFF. The CDR3 coding sequence is TGCAGTGCAGCCGGGACTAGCGGGAAATTCGGGGAGCTGTTTTTT.

This clonotype has a handful of counts. This sequence joins TRBV12-3 or TRBV12-4 and TRBJ2-7; no clear D. The CDR3 consists of 12 residues. V shed 9 bases and J shed 2 bases, with 11 bases lying between them. DNA for the CDR3: TGTGCCAGGAAAAAAAAAACCTACGAGCAGTACTTC. It translates to CARKKKTYEQYF.

The V and J genes are TRBV13 and TRBJ1-4; a weak D match, TRBD1 (5 bases). The CDR3 spans 14 residues. In germline, CDR1 is PRHDT, CDR2 FYEKMQ (reference sequence). Trimming removed 3 bases from V and 7 bases from J, with 12 bases in between. The CDR3 loop is CASSFRAGSEKLFF. CDR3 DNA: TGTGCCAGCAGCTTCCGGGCAGGGAGTGAAAAACTGTTTTTT.

By sample share, this clonotype is medium-sized. The rearrangement joins TRBV4-1 to TRBJ2-7; D gene unclear. Germline lookup yields CDR1 MGHRA and CDR2 YSYEKL. The CDR3 has 13 residues. V was trimmed by 4 bases and J by 4 bases, leaving 11 bases between them. For the CDR3, the DNA is TGCGCCAGCAGCCCCGGATACGGTTACGAGCAGTACTTC. Its protein is CASSPGYGYEQYF.

The chain carries TRBV10-3 and TRBJ2-5; 7 bases are shared with TRBD2. V lost 0 bases, J lost 4 bases, and 8 bases stayed unmatched. Germline loops: CDR1 ENHRY, CDR2 SYGVKD. This CDR3 has 16 residues. The CDR3 DNA sequence: TGTGCCATCAGTGAGTCAGTAGGACTAGTTACAGAGACCCAGTACTTC. The encoded protein is CAISESVGLVTETQYF.

The rearrangement links TRBV5-5 to TRBJ2-5, with D possibly matching TRBD2 (6 bases). CDR3 length: 14 amino acids. V was cut by 2 bases and J by 5 bases, with 13 bases left in between. Germline-derived CDR1 and CDR2 are SGHKS and YYEKEE (reference sequence). CDR3 sequence (DNA): TGTGCCAGCAGCTTTTGGGAGGCGGGGGAGACCCAGTACTTC. Its translation is CASSFWEAGETQYF.

The chain employs TRBV7-3 and TRBJ2-4; possibly TRBD2 for D (6 bases). The germline CDR1 and CDR2 sequences are SGHTA and FQGTGA. Trimming pared 5 bases from V and 8 bases from J, leaving 25 bases between. This CDR3 region has 17 residues. The CDR3 here is CASSVATTGVGLDIQYF. DNA of the CDR3: TGTGCCAGCAGCGTTGCCACCACGGGGGTGGGCTTGGACATTCAGTACTTC.

This clonotype was seen a few times. The gene calls are TRBV9 and TRBJ2-1; D is undetermined. Per the germline V gene, CDR1 is SGDLS and CDR2 is YYNGEE. With 2 bases removed from V and 1 base from J, the gap between germline ends came to 10 bases. The CDR3 is 15 residues long. CDR3 DNA: TGTGCCAGCAGCGTGAGGTTATCGTCCTACAATGAGCAGTTCTTC. Protein sequence: CASSVRLSSYNEQFF.

This sequence joins TRBV7-8 and TRBJ1-5; 8 bases are a match to TRBD1. Unmatched junction bases numbered 19, after V lost 3 bases and J lost 0 bases. Germline V lookup: CDR1 SGHVS, CDR2 FQNEAQ. This CDR3 has 21 amino acids. CDR3 amino acids: CASSFFPTGQGGVYSNQPQHF. CDR3 DNA: TGTGCCAGCAGCTTCTTCCCCACCGGACAGGGTGGGGTTTATAGCAATCAGCCCCAGCATTTT.

This clonotype was seen a handful of times. The gene calls are TRBV29-1 and TRBJ2-1; D possibly corresponds to TRBD1 (6 bases). The J call may be wrong; the DNA end is better matched by TRBJ2-5. The germline CDR1 and CDR2 sequences are SQVTM and ANQGSEA. There are 11 residues in the CDR3. Here the CDR3 reads CSATGWETQYF. The CDR3 DNA reads as TGCAGCGCAACAGGGTGGGAGACCCAGTACTTC.

This clonotype was seen only a few times. The chain employs TRBV7-3 and TRBJ1-1; a weak D match, TRBD1 (5 bases). Germline V lookup: CDR1 SGHTA, CDR2 FQGTGA. Trimming shortened V by 1 base and J by 1 base, and 10 bases separated the two germline ends. This CDR3 contains 15 residues. Here the CDR3 reads CASSLIPGTNTEAFF. CDR3 bases: TGTGCCAGCAGCTTAATTCCAGGGACGAACACTGAAGCTTTCTTT.